This TCR beta chain emerged from a study of T cell repertoires in cytomegalovirus infection. Study in general: A matching HLA type, together with CMV infection, was signaled by public TCR beta signatures.

TCRdb reprocessed the reads via MiXCR and lists one record per CDR3 protein. The profile shows 150,000 to 200,000 distinct CDR3 sequences, about 30% of them singletons. CDR1 is SNHLY, CDR2 FYNNEI, per germline. This CDR3 has 13 amino acids. The V end lost 7 bases, the J end lost 1 base, and 11 bases lay between the germline ends. The receptor's source is a human donor in good health (CMV status not recorded). Some clones in this sample may be carry-over from other donors' samples. The chain carries TRBV2 and TRBJ2-7; D is possibly TRBD2 (5 bases). The sequenced sample consisted of PBMCs. The CDR3 is CASTPEDSYEQYF. The CDR3 DNA reads TGTGCCAGCACACCGGAGGATTCCTACGAGCAGTACTTC.